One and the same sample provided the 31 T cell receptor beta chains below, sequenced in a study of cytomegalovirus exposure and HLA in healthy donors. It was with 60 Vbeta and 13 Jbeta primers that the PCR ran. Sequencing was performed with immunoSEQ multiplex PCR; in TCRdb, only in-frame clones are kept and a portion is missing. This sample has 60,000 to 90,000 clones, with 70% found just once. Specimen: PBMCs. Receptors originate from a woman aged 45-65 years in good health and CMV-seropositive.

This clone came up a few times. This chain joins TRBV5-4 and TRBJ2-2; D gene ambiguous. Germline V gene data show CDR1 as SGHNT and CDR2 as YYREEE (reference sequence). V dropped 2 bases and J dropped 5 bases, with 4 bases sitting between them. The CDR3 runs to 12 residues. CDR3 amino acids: CASSFLTGELFF. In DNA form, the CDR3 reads TGTGCCAGCAGCTTTCTGACCGGGGAGCTGTTTTTT. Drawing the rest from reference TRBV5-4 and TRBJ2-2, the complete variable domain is ETGVTQSPTHLIKTRGQQVTLRCSSQSGHNTVSWYQQALGQGPQFIFQYYREEENGRGNFPPRFSGLQFPNYSSELNVNALELDDSALYLCASSFLTGELFFGEGSRLTVL.

CDR3 DNA sequence: TGTGCCAGCAGCTTAGGGGGGGGTAGAGACACTGAAGCTTTCTTT. Its protein product is CASSLGGGRDTEAFF. The chain recombines TRBV7-8 with TRBJ1-1; D perhaps matches TRBD1 (5 bases). The germline V gene has CDR1 SGHVS and CDR2 FQNEAQ. Trimming left V 1 base short and J 3 bases short, with 12 bases between. The CDR3 runs 15 residues. Supplemented by reference TRBV7-8 and TRBJ1-1, the full variable domain reads GAGVSQSPRYKVAKRGQDVALRCDPISGHVSLFWYQQALGQGPEFLTYFQNEAQLDKSGLPSDRFFAERPEGSVSTLKIQRTQQEDSAVYLCASSLGGGRDTEAFFGQGTRLTVV.

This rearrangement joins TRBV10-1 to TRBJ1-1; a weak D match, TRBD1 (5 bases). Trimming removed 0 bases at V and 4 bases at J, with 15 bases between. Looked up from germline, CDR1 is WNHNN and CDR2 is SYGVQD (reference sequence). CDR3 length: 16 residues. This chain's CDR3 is CASSESVGGSSTEAFF. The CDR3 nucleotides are TGCGCCAGCAGTGAGTCGGTCGGGGGGTCGAGCACTGAAGCTTTCTTT.

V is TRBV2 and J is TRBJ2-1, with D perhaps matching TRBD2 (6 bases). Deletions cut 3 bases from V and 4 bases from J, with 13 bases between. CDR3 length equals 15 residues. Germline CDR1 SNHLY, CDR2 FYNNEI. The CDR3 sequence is CASSDWRGDYNEQFF. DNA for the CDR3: TGTGCCAGCAGTGACTGGCGGGGAGATTACAATGAGCAGTTCTTC. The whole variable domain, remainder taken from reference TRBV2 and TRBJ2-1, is EPEVTQTPSHQVTQMGQEVILRCVPISNHLYFYWYRQILGQKVEFLVSFYNNEISEKSEIFDDQFSVERPDGSNFTLKIRSTKLEDSAMYFCASSDWRGDYNEQFFGPGTRLTVL.

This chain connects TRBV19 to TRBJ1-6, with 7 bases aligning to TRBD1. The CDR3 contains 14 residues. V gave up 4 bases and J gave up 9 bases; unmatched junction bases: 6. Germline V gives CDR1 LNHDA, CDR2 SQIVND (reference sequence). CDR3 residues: CASSTKQGRSPLHF. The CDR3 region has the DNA TGTGCCAGTAGTACAAAACAGGGGCGTTCACCCCTCCACTTT.

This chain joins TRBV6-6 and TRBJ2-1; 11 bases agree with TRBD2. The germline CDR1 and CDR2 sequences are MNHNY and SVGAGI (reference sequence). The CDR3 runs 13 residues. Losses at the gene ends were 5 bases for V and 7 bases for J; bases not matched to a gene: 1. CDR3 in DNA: TGTGCCAGCAGTCGGACTAGCGGGAATGAGCAGTTCTTC. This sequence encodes CASSRTSGNEQFF.

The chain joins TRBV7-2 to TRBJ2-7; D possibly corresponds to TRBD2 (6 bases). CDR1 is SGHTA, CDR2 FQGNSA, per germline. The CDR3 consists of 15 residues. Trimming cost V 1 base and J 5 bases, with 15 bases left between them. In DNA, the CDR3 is TGTGCCAGCAGCTTAGACGGGGGTGTAGTCAACGAGCAGTACTTC. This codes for CASSLDGGVVNEQYF.

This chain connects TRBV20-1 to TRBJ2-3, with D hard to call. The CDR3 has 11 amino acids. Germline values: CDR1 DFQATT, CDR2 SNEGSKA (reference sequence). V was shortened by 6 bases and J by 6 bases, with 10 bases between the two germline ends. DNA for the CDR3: TGCAGTGCAAGTAGTCGGGATACGCAGTATTTT. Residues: CSASSRDTQYF.

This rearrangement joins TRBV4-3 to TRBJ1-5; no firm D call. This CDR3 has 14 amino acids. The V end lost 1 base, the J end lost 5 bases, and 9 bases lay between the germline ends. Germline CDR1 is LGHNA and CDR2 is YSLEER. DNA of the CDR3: TGCGCCAGCAGCCAAGTGACCGGGTATCAGCCCCAGCATTTT. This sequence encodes CASSQVTGYQPQHF.

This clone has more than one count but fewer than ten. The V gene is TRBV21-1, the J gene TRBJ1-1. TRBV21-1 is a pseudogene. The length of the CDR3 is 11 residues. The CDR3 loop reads CASKGGWEAFF. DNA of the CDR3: TGTGCCAGCAAAGGAGGGTGGGAAGCTTTCTTT.

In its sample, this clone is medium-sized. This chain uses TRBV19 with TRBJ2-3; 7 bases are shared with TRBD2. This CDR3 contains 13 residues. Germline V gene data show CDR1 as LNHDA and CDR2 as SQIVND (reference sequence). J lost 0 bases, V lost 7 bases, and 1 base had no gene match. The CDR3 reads CASKRGSTDTQYF. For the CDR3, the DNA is TGTGCCAGTAAGCGGGGCAGCACAGATACGCAGTATTTT.

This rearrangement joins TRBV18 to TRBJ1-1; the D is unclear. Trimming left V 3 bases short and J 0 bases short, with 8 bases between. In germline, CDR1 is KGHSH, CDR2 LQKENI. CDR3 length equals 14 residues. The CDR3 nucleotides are TGTGCCAGCTCACCCCAGAGGATGAACACTGAAGCTTTCTTT. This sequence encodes CASSPQRMNTEAFF.

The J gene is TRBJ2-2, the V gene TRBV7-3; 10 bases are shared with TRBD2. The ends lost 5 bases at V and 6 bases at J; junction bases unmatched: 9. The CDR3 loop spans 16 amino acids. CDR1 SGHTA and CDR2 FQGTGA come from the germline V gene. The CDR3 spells CASSPSPAGGPGELFF. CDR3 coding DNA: TGTGCCAGCAGCCCCAGTCCAGCGGGAGGGCCCGGGGAGCTGTTTTTT.

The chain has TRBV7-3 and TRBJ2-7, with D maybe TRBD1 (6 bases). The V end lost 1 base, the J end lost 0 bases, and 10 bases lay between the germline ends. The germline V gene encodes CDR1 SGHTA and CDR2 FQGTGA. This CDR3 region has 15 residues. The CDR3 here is CASSLNQGISYEQYF. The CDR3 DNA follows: TGTGCCAGCAGCTTAAATCAGGGGATCTCCTACGAGCAGTACTTC.

CDR3 sequence reads: CASSLMAGEKGNQPQHF. In DNA, the CDR3 is TGTGCCAGCAGTTTAATGGCAGGGGAAAAGGGAAACCAGCCCCAGCATTTT. The V gene is TRBV28, the J gene TRBJ1-5; maybe TRBD1 (6 bases). This CDR3 contains 17 residues. V was cut by 2 bases and J by 7 bases, with 21 bases left in between. CDR1 MDHEN and CDR2 SYDVKM come from the germline V gene. Looking up the rest from reference TRBV28 and TRBJ1-5 gives the full variable domain: DVKVTQSSRYLVKRTGEKVFLECVQDMDHENMFWYRQDPGLGLRLIYFSYDVKMKEKGDIPEGYSVSREKKERFSLILESASTNQTSMYLCASSLMAGEKGNQPQHFGDGTRLSIL.

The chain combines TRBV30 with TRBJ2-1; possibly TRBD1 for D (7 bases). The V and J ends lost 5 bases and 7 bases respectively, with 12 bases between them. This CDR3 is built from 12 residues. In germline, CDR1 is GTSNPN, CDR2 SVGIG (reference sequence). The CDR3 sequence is CAWGGTVNEQFF. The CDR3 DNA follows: TGTGCCTGGGGCGGGACAGTTAATGAGCAGTTCTTC.

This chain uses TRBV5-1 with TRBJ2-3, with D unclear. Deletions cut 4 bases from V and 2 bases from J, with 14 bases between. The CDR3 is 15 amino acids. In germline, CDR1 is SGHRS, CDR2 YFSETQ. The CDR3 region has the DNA TGCGCCAGCAGCCGCGGTGGTGGCTCCACAGATACGCAGTATTTT. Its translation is CASSRGGGSTDTQYF.

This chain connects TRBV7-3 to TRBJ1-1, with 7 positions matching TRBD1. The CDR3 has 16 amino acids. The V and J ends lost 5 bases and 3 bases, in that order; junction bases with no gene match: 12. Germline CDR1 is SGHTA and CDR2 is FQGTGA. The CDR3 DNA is TGTGCCAGCAGCCCTAGAAGGACAGGAAGACACACTGAAGCTTTCTTT. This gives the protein CASSPRRTGRHTEAFF.

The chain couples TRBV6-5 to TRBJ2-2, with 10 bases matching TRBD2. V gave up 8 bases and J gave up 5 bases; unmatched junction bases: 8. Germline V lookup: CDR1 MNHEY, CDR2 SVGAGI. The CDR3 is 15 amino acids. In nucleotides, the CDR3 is TGTGCCAGCGATTCTTTAGCGGGAGGAACCGGGGAGCTGTTTTTT. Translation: CASDSLAGGTGELFF.

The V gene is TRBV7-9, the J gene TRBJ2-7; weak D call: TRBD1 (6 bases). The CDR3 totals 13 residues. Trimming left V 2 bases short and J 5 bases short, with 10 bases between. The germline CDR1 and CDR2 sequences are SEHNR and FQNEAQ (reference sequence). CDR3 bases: TGTGCCAGCAGCTTATCGTGGGACAACGAGCAGTACTTC. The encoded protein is CASSLSWDNEQYF.

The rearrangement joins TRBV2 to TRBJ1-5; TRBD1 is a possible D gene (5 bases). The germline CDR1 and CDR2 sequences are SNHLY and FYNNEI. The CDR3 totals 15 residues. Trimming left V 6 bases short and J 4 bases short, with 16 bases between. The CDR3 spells CASSDSPRDNQPQHF. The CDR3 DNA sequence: TGTGCCAGCAGCGATTCTCCCAGGGATAATCAGCCCCAGCATTTT.

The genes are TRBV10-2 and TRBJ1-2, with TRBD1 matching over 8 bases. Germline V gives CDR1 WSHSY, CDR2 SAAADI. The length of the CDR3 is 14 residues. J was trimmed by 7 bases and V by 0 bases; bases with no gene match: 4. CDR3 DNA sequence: TGCGCCAGCAGTGAGTCGAGCACAGGGGGTGGCTACACCTTC. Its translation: CASSESSTGGGYTF.

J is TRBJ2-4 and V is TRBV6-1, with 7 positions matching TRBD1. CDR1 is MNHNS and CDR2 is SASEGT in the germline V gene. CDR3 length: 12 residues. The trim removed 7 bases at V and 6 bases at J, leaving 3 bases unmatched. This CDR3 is CASNRQGNIQYF. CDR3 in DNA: TGTGCCAGCAATCGACAGGGAAACATTCAGTACTTC.

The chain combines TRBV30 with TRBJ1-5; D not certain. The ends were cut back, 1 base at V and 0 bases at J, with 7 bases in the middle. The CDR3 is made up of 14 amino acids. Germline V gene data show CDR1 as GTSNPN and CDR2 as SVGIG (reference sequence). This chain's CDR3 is CAWSGGNSNQPQHF. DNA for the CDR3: TGTGCCTGGAGTGGTGGCAATAGCAATCAGCCCCAGCATTTT.

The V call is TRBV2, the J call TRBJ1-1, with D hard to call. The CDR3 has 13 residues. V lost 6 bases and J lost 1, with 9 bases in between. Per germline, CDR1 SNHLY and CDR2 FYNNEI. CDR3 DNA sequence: TGTGCCAGCAGGCGATCCCCGAACACTGAAGCTTTCTTT. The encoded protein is CASRRSPNTEAFF.

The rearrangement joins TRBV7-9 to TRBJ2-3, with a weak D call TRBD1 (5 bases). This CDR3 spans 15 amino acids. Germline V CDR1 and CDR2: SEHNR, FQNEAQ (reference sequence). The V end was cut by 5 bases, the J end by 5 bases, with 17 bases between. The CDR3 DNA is TGTGCCAGCAGCCCCATAAGACCCCAGGGAGATACGCAGTATTTT. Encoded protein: CASSPIRPQGDTQYF.

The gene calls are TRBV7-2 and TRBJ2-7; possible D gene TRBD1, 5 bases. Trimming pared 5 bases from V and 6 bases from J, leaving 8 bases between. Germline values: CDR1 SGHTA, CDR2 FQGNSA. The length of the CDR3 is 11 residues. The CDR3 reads CASSQGGEQYF. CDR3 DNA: TGTGCCAGCAGCCAGGGTGGCGAGCAGTACTTC.

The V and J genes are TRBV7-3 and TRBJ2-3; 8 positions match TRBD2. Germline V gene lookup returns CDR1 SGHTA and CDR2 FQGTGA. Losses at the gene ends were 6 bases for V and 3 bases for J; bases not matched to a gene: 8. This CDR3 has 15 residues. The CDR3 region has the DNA TGTGCCAGCAGTAATCAAGCGGGAGTAACAGATACGCAGTATTTT. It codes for CASSNQAGVTDTQYF.

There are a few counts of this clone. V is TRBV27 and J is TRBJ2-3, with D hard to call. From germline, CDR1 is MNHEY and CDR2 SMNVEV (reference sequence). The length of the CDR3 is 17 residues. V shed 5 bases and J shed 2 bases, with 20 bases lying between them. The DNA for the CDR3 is TGTGCCAGCAGTCCACTAACGCATCCAGTCAACACAGATACGCAGTATTTT. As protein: CASSPLTHPVNTDTQYF.

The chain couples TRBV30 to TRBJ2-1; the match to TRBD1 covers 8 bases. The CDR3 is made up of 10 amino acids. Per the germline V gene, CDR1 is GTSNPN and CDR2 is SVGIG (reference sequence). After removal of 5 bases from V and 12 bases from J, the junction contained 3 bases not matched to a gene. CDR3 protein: CAWSGGVQFF. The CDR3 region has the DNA TGTGCCTGGTCAGGGGGCGTGCAGTTCTTC.

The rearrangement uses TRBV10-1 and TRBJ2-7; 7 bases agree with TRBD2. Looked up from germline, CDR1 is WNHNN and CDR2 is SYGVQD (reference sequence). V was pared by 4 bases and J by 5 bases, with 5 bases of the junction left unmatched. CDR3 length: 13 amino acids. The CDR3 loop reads CASSARLADEQYF. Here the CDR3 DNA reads TGCGCCAGCAGTGCTAGGCTAGCGGACGAGCAGTACTTC.